This T cell receptor beta chain was captured in a study of graft-versus-host responses after intestinal transplantation. Study at large: Anti-thymocyte globulin induction was given to all recipients, followed by tacrolimus and steroids for 2 to 4 years.

Notes on this clone: Its target is not known.

The data were produced by immunoSEQ multiplex PCR, yet TCRdb's version contains in-frame clones alone and is incomplete. The sample carries 130,000 or so clones, about nine tenths recorded once. Germline V gene data show CDR1 as LNHDA and CDR2 as SQIVND (reference sequence). The CDR3 is made up of 15 amino acids. Losses at the gene ends were 1 base for V and 4 bases for J; bases not matched to a gene: 4. The study's findings and limits: Some patients had graft-donor T cell macrochimerism, and their allografts showed high graft-versus-host to host-versus-graft clonal ratios. Circulating GvH clone levels at their peak were associated with HvG declines (early post-transplant). GvH clones were identified in recipient marrow, with some first appearing in ileum or blood.

The rearrangement links TRBV19 to TRBJ1-2; 9 bases are a match to TRBD1. The clonotype was recovered from a human donor who received an intestinal transplant. This material consisted of unstimulated CD4+ T cells sorted from spleen or lymph node cells, taken before intestinal transplant. The CDR3 DNA sequence: TGTGCCAGTAGTATAGGACAGGGGGAAGGCTATGGCTACACCTTC. Translating gives CASSIGQGEGYGYTF.